Listed here are 25 T cell receptor beta chains from one sample, sequenced in a study of blood T cells in healthy people across ages. Then a second PCR, running about 6 to 12 cycles, was carried out with a sample-barcoded 5' primer and a J-beta primer mix. In TCRdb, the 5' RACE reads were re-called with MiXCR into one record per CDR3 protein. Altogether hundreds of thousands of distinct CDR3 sequences are present, about 56% being singletons, with the ten largest covering roughly 25%. The sequenced material came from blood. These receptors were collected from a middle-aged man in good health.

The rearrangement uses TRBV12-3 or TRBV12-4 and TRBJ2-2; possibly TRBD1 or TRBD2 for D (5 bases each). This CDR3 region has 12 residues. V gave up 10 bases and J gave up 6 bases, with 12 bases separating them. CDR3 sequence (DNA): TGTGCCATCAGCCTGGGACCCGGGGAGCTGTTTTTT. This encodes CAISLGPGELFF.

The chain is built from TRBV20-1 and TRBJ2-5; the D is unclear. The assigned J gene may be wrong: the sequence end matches TRBJ2-7 better. The germline V gene has CDR1 DFQATT and CDR2 SNEGSKA (reference sequence). The CDR3 has 14 residues. The CDR3 nucleotides read TGCAGTGCTAGTAGGGCGAGTGGCTTGAACGAGCAGTACTTC. Amino acids: CSASRASGLNEQYF.

The chain recombines TRBV12-3 or TRBV12-4 with TRBJ2-7; no clear D gene. The CDR3 covers 14 residues. Trimming removed 1 base at V and 7 bases at J, with 14 bases between. CDR3 residues: CASSLVSAVNEQYF. DNA for the CDR3: TGTGCCAGCAGTTTAGTCTCGGCGGTGAATGAGCAGTACTTC.

In its sample, this clonotype was seen once. The V call is TRBV29-1, the J call TRBJ2-2, with D possibly matching TRBD2 (5 bases). Trimming cost V 4 bases and J 7 bases, with 13 bases left between them. This CDR3 comprises 13 residues. CDR1 is SQVTM and CDR2 is ANQGSEA in the germline V gene. DNA for the CDR3: TGCAGCGTTGGGTCCGGGGATGACGGGGAGCTGTTTTTT. It specifies CSVGSGDDGELFF.

The chain is built from TRBV11-1 and TRBJ2-1; 9 bases match TRBD2. CDR1 is SGHAT, CDR2 FQDESV, per germline (reference sequence). This CDR3 region has 21 residues. V lost 1 base and J lost 0; bases outside the gene matches: 16. In nucleotides, the CDR3 is TGTGCCAGCAGCTTAGGAAAGGAGGGACTAGCAGTCTCCGGCTCCTACAATGAGCAGTTCTTC. Protein sequence: CASSLGKEGLAVSGSYNEQFF.

The genes are TRBV7-9 and TRBJ2-5, with D maybe TRBD1 (6 bases). Looked up from germline, CDR1 is SEHNR and CDR2 is FQNEAQ (reference sequence). The CDR3 length is 13 residues. Trimming left V 7 bases short and J 3 bases short, with 12 bases between. In DNA form, the CDR3 reads TGTGCCAGCACCCATCCAGGGGAAGAGACCCAGTACTTC. Its translation: CASTHPGEETQYF.

The chain joins TRBV7-8 to TRBJ1-2; D is perhaps TRBD1 (5 bases). The CDR3 runs 17 residues. Trimming cost V 4 bases and J 7 bases, with 25 bases left between them. Germline V lookup: CDR1 SGHVS, CDR2 FQNEAQ. In DNA form, the CDR3 reads TGTGCCAGCAGCTCCCTCCCGAAGGGACGGAGAACGGGTGGCTACACCTTC. It translates to CASSSLPKGRRTGGYTF.

The chain has TRBV28 and TRBJ2-4, with D tentatively TRBD1 (6 bases). The J call may be incorrect, as the DNA end agrees better with TRBJ2-7. Per the germline V gene, CDR1 is MDHEN and CDR2 is SYDVKM. CDR3 size: 12 residues. CDR3 nucleotide sequence: TGTGCCAGCAACCAGGGGTACGACGAGCAGTACTTC. Translated: CASNQGYDEQYF.

V gene TRBV13 combines with J gene TRBJ2-3, with a possible D match to TRBD1 (6 bases). V was trimmed by 5 bases and J by 6 bases, leaving 12 bases between them. Germline CDR1 and CDR2: PRHDT and FYEKMQ (reference sequence). The CDR3 sequence is 13 residues long. For the CDR3, the DNA is TGTGCCAGCAGCCCAGGGGCAAGGGATACGCAGTATTTT. Protein product: CASSPGARDTQYF.

The chain combines TRBV2 with TRBJ2-6; 8 bases align to TRBD1. Trimming cost V 1 base and J 1 base; bases outside gene matches: 6. Germline CDR1 SNHLY, CDR2 FYNNEI. The CDR3 extends over 18 amino acids. CDR3 loop: CASSEGTGSGSGANVLTF. The CDR3 bases are TGTGCCAGCAGTGAAGGGACAGGGTCTGGTTCTGGGGCCAACGTCCTGACTTTC.

The chain uses TRBV7-2 and TRBJ2-4; possibly TRBD2 for D (5 bases). The DNA end lines up better with TRBJ2-5; the J call may be wrong. CDR3 length equals 14 residues. The germline V gene encodes CDR1 SGHTA and CDR2 FQGNSA. Here the CDR3 reads CASSLGIEGETQYF. The CDR3 DNA reads as TGTGCCAGCAGCTTAGGCATAGAGGGAGAGACCCAGTACTTC.

The J gene is TRBJ1-5, the V gene TRBV7-9; D might be TRBD1 (5 bases). This CDR3 contains 14 residues. Germline CDR1 and CDR2: SEHNR and FQNEAQ (reference sequence). The V and J ends lost 1 base and 7 bases respectively, with 11 bases between them. This CDR3 reads CASSLGGSGQPQHF. CDR3 sequence (DNA): TGTGCCAGCAGCTTAGGGGGCAGCGGCCAGCCCCAGCATTTT.

This clonotype was seen a few times. V is TRBV5-1 and J is TRBJ2-3, with 9 nucleotides matching TRBD2. The J segment lost 4 bases and the V segment lost 0 bases, leaving 6 bases of the junction unmatched. This CDR3 region has 16 residues. The germline CDR1 and CDR2 sequences are SGHRS and YFSETQ. The DNA of the CDR3 is TGCGCCAGCAGCTTGGAGCCTAGCGGGACCTCAGATACGCAGTATTTT. The encoded protein is CASSLEPSGTSDTQYF.

A note on this clonotype: One end of the junction fails to match germline, which may point to a read error. The chain has TRBV7-2 and TRBJ1-2; no reliable D call. In germline, CDR1 is SGHTA, CDR2 FQGNSA. This CDR3 comprises 14 residues. The chain's CDR3 is CVSSFGVGSYGYTF. In DNA form, the CDR3 reads TGTGTCAGCAGCTTTGGCGTGGGGAGCTATGGCTACACCTTC.

The chain uses TRBV29-1 and TRBJ1-1; maybe TRBD1 (6 bases). Germline V lookup: CDR1 SQVTM, CDR2 ANQGSEA. The CDR3 runs 11 residues. With 4 bases removed from V and 11 bases from J, the gap between germline ends came to 14 bases. The CDR3 spells CSVGGGTGAFF. The CDR3 DNA reads TGCAGCGTTGGAGGGGGGACTGGGGCTTTCTTT.

This clonotype appeared a few times. The V gene is TRBV28, the J gene TRBJ2-7, with D perhaps matching TRBD1 or TRBD2 (5 bases each). The germline CDR1 and CDR2 sequences are MDHEN and SYDVKM. The CDR3 length is 13 residues. The V end was cut by 4 bases, the J end by 6 bases, with 13 bases between. The CDR3 region has the DNA TGTGCCAGCAGTTACTTAGGGGCGGGCGAGCAGTACTTC. Its translation: CASSYLGAGEQYF.

This chain connects TRBV28 to TRBJ2-5; D perhaps matches TRBD2 (6 bases). Looked up from germline, CDR1 is MDHEN and CDR2 is SYDVKM. This CDR3 is 11 amino acids long. V was cut by 9 bases and J by 10 bases, with 15 bases left in between. CDR3 coding DNA: TGTGCCAGTTCGGGACTCCGAGTCCAGTACTTC. Encoded protein: CASSGLRVQYF.

This clonotype was counted only a few times. This chain uses TRBV12-3 or TRBV12-4 with TRBJ1-2; maybe TRBD1 (5 bases). Trimming left V 6 bases short and J 7 bases short, with 12 bases between. The CDR3 has 12 amino acids. CDR3 sequence: CASSVTGGGYTF. In DNA form, the CDR3 reads TGTGCCAGCAGCGTAACGGGGGGTGGCTACACCTTC.

This chain uses TRBV5-1 with TRBJ1-5; 8 bases are shared with TRBD1. The CDR3 consists of 16 residues. V was pared by 3 bases and J by 0 bases, with 5 bases of the junction left unmatched. The V gene's germline CDR1 is SGHRS and CDR2 YFSETQ. CDR3 in amino acids: CASSSGTGDSNQPQHF. CDR3 DNA sequence: TGCGCCAGCAGCTCCGGGACAGGAGATAGCAATCAGCCCCAGCATTTT.

In its sample, this clonotype was seen a few times. The chain combines TRBV7-8 with TRBJ2-5; unclear D gene. The CDR3 spans 15 residues. Germline CDR1 SGHVS, CDR2 FQNEAQ. V was shortened by 6 bases and J by 1 base, with 15 bases between the two germline ends. For the CDR3, the DNA is TGTGCCAGCAGGTTTAGCCGGGTAATCCAAGAGACCCAGTACTTC. Protein sequence: CASRFSRVIQETQYF.

The sample holds a few counts of this clonotype. The chain links TRBV15 to TRBJ1-2; tentative D call: TRBD1 (6 bases). The CDR3 has 12 residues. Germline V gene sequence: CDR1 LNHNV, CDR2 YYDKDF (reference sequence). The ends were cut back, 4 bases at V and 6 bases at J, with 9 bases in the middle. CDR3 region: CATSKTGDGYTF. CDR3 coding DNA: TGTGCCACCAGCAAGACAGGAGATGGCTACACCTTC.

The rearrangement links TRBV24-1 to TRBJ2-7; either TRBD1 or TRBD2 may supply D (5 bases each). Trimming took 0 bases from V and 6 from J, leaving 11 bases between them. The CDR3 extends over 14 amino acids. Germline CDR1 and CDR2: KGHDR and SFDVKD. CDR3 sequence reads: CATSDLRYGTEQYF. The CDR3 DNA sequence: TGTGCCACCAGTGATTTGCGTTACGGGACCGAGCAGTACTTC.

This clonotype was observed a single time. The chain couples TRBV29-1 to TRBJ2-1, with a possible D match to TRBD2 (6 bases). The germline gives CDR1 SQVTM, CDR2 ANQGSEA. This CDR3 is built from 14 residues. Trimming pared 3 bases from V and 2 bases from J, leaving 11 bases between. In DNA form, the CDR3 reads TGCAGCGTTGACGGGACGGGAGCCTACAATGAGCAGTTCTTC. Amino acids: CSVDGTGAYNEQFF.

There are a few counts of this clonotype. The CDR3, as DNA: TGTGCCAGCAGCCCAACCCAGATCACAGATACGCAGTATTTT. Its protein is CASSPTQITDTQYF. The rearrangement uses TRBV3-1 and TRBJ2-3; unclear D gene. The germline CDR1 and CDR2 sequences are LGHDT and YNNKEL (reference sequence). The CDR3 consists of 14 residues. Trimming took off 4 bases at V and 2 bases at J, with 10 bases between the two ends.

This chain joins TRBV14 and TRBJ1-1; D is perhaps TRBD1 (5 bases). The CDR3 is 15 residues long. V was cut by 1 base and J by 8 bases, with 17 bases left in between. The germline gives CDR1 SGHDN, CDR2 FVKESK. CDR3 residues: CASSQVAVAGAEAFF. CDR3 in DNA: TGTGCCAGCAGCCAAGTAGCAGTGGCCGGGGCGGAAGCTTTCTTT.